This T cell receptor (beta chain) was obtained from a study of human T cells and chemical hapten exposure. Study summary: On roughly 2 cm by roughly 2 cm of upper inner arm skin, sensitization was performed with 2% DPC.

Sample time point: patch test 2, 6 weeks after DPC sensitization. As for treatment: therapeutic diphenylcyclopropenone sensitization with weekly scalp DPC. TCRdb used MiXCR to reprocess the RACE reads, holding one entry per CDR3 protein. The top ten clones hold approximately 5.4% of a sample with just over 350,000 distinct CDR3 sequences, just under 6.5% of them seen once. Material: whole blood, obtained in connection with sensitization to the hapten diphenylcyclopropenone (DPC). This clonotype was obtained from a woman aged 18 to 35 with alopecia areata. Some clones in this sample may be carry-over from other donors' samples.

The CDR3 loop is CASSSDSTNTEAFF. The CDR3 DNA reads as TGCGCCAGCAGCTCAGACAGCACGAACACTGAAGCTTTCTTT. This rearrangement joins TRBV5-1 to TRBJ1-1; maybe TRBD1 (5 bases). The CDR3 has 14 amino acids. CDR1 and CDR2 from the germline V gene are SGHRS and YFSETQ. The V and J ends lost 3 bases and 1 base respectively, with 10 bases between them.